Below, 6 T cell receptor beta chains from the same sample are listed, as sequenced in a study of T cell changes during pregnancy in multiple sclerosis. TCRdb keeps only in-frame clones here, not all; method: immunoSEQ multiplex PCR. The repertoire holds about 120,000 clones, with roughly 92% as singletons. Sequences were derived from peripheral blood, sampled before pregnancy. These receptors all stem from a female donor with multiple sclerosis, enrolled in a pregnancy study.

V and J are TRBV19 and TRBJ2-2, with TRBD1 matching 9 bases. This CDR3 comprises 15 residues. Trimming cost V 5 bases and J 8 bases; bases outside gene matches: 9. The V gene's germline CDR1 is LNHDA and CDR2 SQIVND (reference sequence). The CDR3 DNA is TGTGCCAGTAGTCCCCGGGACAGGGCGTTAGGGGAGCTGTTTTTT. Residues: CASSPRDRALGELFF.

This sequence joins TRBV28 and TRBJ1-1; D is perhaps TRBD1 (5 bases). This CDR3 region has 16 residues. The V end lost 4 bases, the J end lost 4 bases, and 19 bases lay between the germline ends. The germline V gene has CDR1 MDHEN and CDR2 SYDVKM. The CDR3: CASSWGPMPGVTEAFF. In DNA, the CDR3 is TGTGCCAGCAGTTGGGGTCCCATGCCGGGGGTCACTGAAGCTTTCTTT.

The rearrangement uses TRBV10-3 and TRBJ1-1; 8 nucleotides agree with TRBD1. With V trimmed by 7 bases and J by 3 bases, 4 bases remained unmatched. CDR1 is ENHRY, CDR2 SYGVKD, per germline. CDR3 size: 13 residues. The CDR3 loop is CAIKKDRDTEAFF. The CDR3 nucleotides read TGTGCCATCAAGAAGGACAGGGACACTGAAGCTTTCTTT.

The chain couples TRBV5-4 to TRBJ1-2; TRBD1 is a possible D gene (5 bases). Germline V gives CDR1 SGHNT, CDR2 YYREEE (reference sequence). The CDR3 extends over 17 amino acids. The ends were cut back, 0 bases at V and 0 bases at J, with 15 bases in the middle. The CDR3 DNA sequence: TGTGCCAGCAGCTTGGGTCCGGGCCCGGGGGCTAACTATGGCTACACCTTC. Its protein is CASSLGPGPGANYGYTF.

The genes are TRBV5-4 and TRBJ2-4; D call uncertain. The CDR3 extends over 16 amino acids. Germline lookup yields CDR1 SGHNT and CDR2 YYREEE (reference sequence). The V gene lost 2 bases and the J gene lost 0 bases, with 12 bases spanning the gap. The CDR3 DNA sequence: TGTGCCAGCAGCTTAGGCGGCGAGGTAGCCAAAAACATTCAGTACTTC. It specifies CASSLGGEVAKNIQYF.

J is TRBJ1-5 and V is TRBV6-1; D gene ambiguous. Between the trimmed V and J ends, which lost 7 bases and 0 bases, there was a span of 13 bases. From germline, CDR1 is MNHNS and CDR2 SASEGT. The CDR3 has 15 amino acids. The chain's CDR3 is CASNRASNSNQPQHF. CDR3 DNA: TGTGCCAGCAATAGAGCAAGTAATAGCAATCAGCCCCAGCATTTT.